The next 11 T cell receptor beta chains were all read from a single sample in a study of regulatory T cells in long-lasting Graves disease. Time point described: newly diagnosed GD, antithyroid drugs for less than 3 months. RNA isolated from PBMCs was used to make the TCR library. Libraries of TCR beta came from iRepertoire HTBI primers plus Arm-PCR of CDR3 regions. TCRdb reprocessed the multiplex PCR reads with MiXCR, giving one entry per CDR3 protein. The repertoire includes around 460,000 distinct CDR3 sequences, about 14% of them detected once, and roughly 15% sits in the top ten. These same records also appear under a second study, on T cells in Graves' hyperthyroidism and ophthalmopathy.

Material: peripheral blood mononuclear cells (PBMCs), obtained at new diagnosis, from a patient treated with antithyroid drugs. All receptors come from a woman between 45 and 60 years old with Graves disease.

This clonotype has ten or more counts. The V call is TRBV2, the J call TRBJ2-7; 10 nucleotides agree with TRBD2. Per the germline V gene, CDR1 is SNHLY and CDR2 is FYNNEI. The CDR3 is made up of 15 amino acids. After removal of 4 bases from V and 5 bases from J, the junction contained 8 bases not matched to a gene. CDR3 sequence: CASSAEASGSHEQYF. Here the CDR3 DNA reads TGTGCCAGCAGTGCCGAGGCTAGCGGGAGTCACGAGCAGTACTTC.

This sequence joins TRBV5-1 and TRBJ1-6; no firm D call. This CDR3 is built from 16 residues. Looked up from germline, CDR1 is SGHRS and CDR2 is YFSETQ. Trimming took off 5 bases at V and 0 bases at J, with 12 bases between the two ends. The chain's CDR3 is CASRPYGSSYNSPLHF. The CDR3 region has the DNA TGCGCCAGCAGACCATACGGGAGCTCCTATAATTCACCCCTCCACTTT.

The chain couples TRBV28 to TRBJ1-3, with 8 bases lining up with TRBD1. Germline V gene data show CDR1 as MDHEN and CDR2 as SYDVKM. The CDR3 has 14 residues. The junction had 4 bases not matched to a gene; V was cut back by 6 bases and J by 3 bases. For the CDR3, the DNA is TGTGCCAGCAGACTCGGGACAGGTGGAAACACCATATATTTT. It encodes CASRLGTGGNTIYF.

This clonotype appeared many times. The chain employs TRBV19 and TRBJ2-6; either TRBD1 or TRBD2 may fit D (5 bases each). The CDR3 sequence is 15 residues long. V shed 3 bases and J shed 3 bases, with 9 bases lying between them. The V gene's germline CDR1 is LNHDA and CDR2 SQIVND (reference sequence). CDR3 sequence reads: CASSIRGSGANVLTF. DNA for the CDR3: TGTGCCAGTAGTATTCGGGGCAGTGGGGCCAACGTCCTGACTTTC. Complete variable domain (other parts from reference TRBV19 and TRBJ2-6): DGGITQSPKYLFRKEGQNVTLSCEQNLNHDAMYWYRQDPGQGLRLIYYSQIVNDFQKGDIAEGYSVSREKKESFPLTVTSAQKNPTAFYLCASSIRGSGANVLTFGAGSRLTVL.

This clonotype turned up a few times. The CDR3 does not end in the conserved phenylalanine or tryptophan, so this is likely a read error. V is TRBV5-8 and J is TRBJ1-1; D remains ambiguous. This CDR3 spans 15 amino acids. The germline CDR1 and CDR2 sequences are SGHTS and YDEGEE. V was pared by 7 bases and J by 2 bases, with 18 bases between. CDR3 nucleotides: TGTGCCAGCTCACCAAGGGAAGCGGTTAACACTGAAGCTTTCTTA. This encodes CASSPREAVNTEAFL.

Many counts were recorded for this clonotype. The V and J genes are TRBV20-1 and TRBJ2-7; the match to TRBD2 covers 9 bases. The CDR3 covers 14 residues. Trimming cost V 3 bases and J 5 bases; bases outside gene matches: 8. CDR1 DFQATT and CDR2 SNEGSKA come from the germline V gene (reference sequence). The CDR3 bases are TGCAGTGCTAGGGATGAGACTAGCGGCGACGAGCAGTACTTC. Translating it yields CSARDETSGDEQYF.

This clonotype was counted ten times or more. This chain uses TRBV28 with TRBJ2-7, with D unresolved. CDR3 size: 13 residues. Trimming shortened V by 2 bases and J by 4 bases, and 9 bases separated the two germline ends. Germline CDR1 reads MDHEN; CDR2 reads SYDVKM. The CDR3 sequence is CASSLGRMYEQYF. The DNA for the CDR3 is TGTGCCAGCAGTTTAGGCCGAATGTACGAGCAGTACTTC.

The gene calls are TRBV27 and TRBJ2-1, with 8 positions matching TRBD1. The CDR3 has 14 amino acids. V lost 6 bases, J lost 8 bases, and 9 bases stayed unmatched. The germline V gene encodes CDR1 MNHEY and CDR2 SMNVEV (reference sequence). CDR3 nucleotide sequence: TGTGCCAGCAGACTCACAGGGGGGCCTGATGAGCAGTTCTTC. This translates into CASRLTGGPDEQFF.

This clonotype occurred many times. The genes are TRBV30 and TRBJ2-4; TRBD2 agrees at 8 bases. The CDR3 sequence is 15 residues long. Germline values: CDR1 GTSNPN, CDR2 SVGIG (reference sequence). The V segment lost 3 bases and the J segment 1 base; nucleotides outside the gene matches: 5. The CDR3 DNA reads as TGTGCCTGGAGAAGCGGGAGCTTGGCCAAAAACATTCAGTACTTC. This encodes CAWRSGSLAKNIQYF.

Concerning this clonotype: One end of the junction does not line up with germline, which may come from a read error. This chain links TRBV5-1 with TRBJ1-1, with unresolved D. In germline, CDR1 is SGHRS, CDR2 YFSETQ. The length of the CDR3 is 14 residues. CDR3 DNA sequence: TGTGCCAGCAGCTCCGACTTAGGCGGGACTGAAGCTTTCTTT. This translates into CASSSDLGGTEAFF.

This clonotype was recorded many times. This chain joins TRBV30 and TRBJ1-5; perhaps TRBD1 as D (6 bases). V shed 4 bases and J shed 7 bases, with 14 bases lying between them. The CDR3 length is 13 residues. Germline V gives CDR1 GTSNPN, CDR2 SVGIG (reference sequence). The CDR3 sequence is CAWNPGEGQPQHF. CDR3 nucleotide sequence: TGTGCCTGGAACCCAGGGGAAGGGCAGCCCCAGCATTTT.